These 21 T cell receptor beta chains originate from one sample sequenced in a study of identical twins. TCRdb re-analysed the 5' RACE reads in MiXCR, keeping a single row per CDR3 protein. Here the sample spans about 450,000 distinct CDR3 sequences, 15% to 20% being singletons. Sequencing input: naive T cells sorted from blood. The receptors come from a man aged 50 or older in good health.

The table lists this clonotype with many counts. The chain carries TRBV29-1 and TRBJ2-1; 9 nucleotides match TRBD1. Per germline, CDR1 SQVTM and CDR2 ANQGSEA. V lost 2 bases and J lost 5; bases outside the gene matches: 13. CDR3 length: 17 residues. The CDR3 sequence is CSVERDRERSLNNEQFF. CDR3 sequence (DNA): TGCAGCGTTGAACGGGACAGGGAACGGTCCCTCAACAATGAGCAGTTCTTC.

In its sample, this clonotype was seen a few times. The DNA of the CDR3 is TGTGCCAGCAGCCCCTCAGGGACTAGCAATAATCAGCAGTTCTTC. The encoded protein is CASSPSGTSNNQQFF. V and J are TRBV9 and TRBJ2-1; 9 nucleotides line up with TRBD2. The V segment lost 4 bases and the J segment 11 bases; nucleotides outside the gene matches: 13. CDR1 and CDR2 from the germline V gene are SGDLS and YYNGEE. This CDR3 contains 15 residues.

This clonotype has a count of ten or more. This chain links TRBV10-3 with TRBJ2-1; TRBD1 might be the D (6 bases). This CDR3 has 14 residues. Germline CDR1 and CDR2: ENHRY and SYGVKD. Trimming left V 1 base short and J 5 bases short, with 9 bases between. The CDR3 loop is CAISELQGNNEQFF. Here the CDR3 DNA reads TGTGCCATCAGTGAGTTACAGGGAAACAATGAGCAGTTCTTC.

The V and J genes are TRBV6-1 and TRBJ1-1, with TRBD1 identical over 9 bases. Per the germline V gene, CDR1 is MNHNS and CDR2 is SASEGT. The trim removed 1 base at V and 6 bases at J, leaving 6 bases unmatched. The CDR3 is made up of 15 amino acids. The CDR3 reads CASSEDLWTGAEAFF. DNA for the CDR3: TGTGCCAGCAGTGAAGACCTGTGGACAGGGGCTGAAGCTTTCTTT.

This clonotype was seen only a few times. The chain recombines TRBV14 with TRBJ2-2, with 15 bases matching TRBD2. The CDR3 is 18 amino acids. Trimming took 6 bases from V and 4 from J; bases not matched to a gene: 9. Germline lookup yields CDR1 SGHDN and CDR2 FVKESK. CDR3 sequence reads: CASSPGLAGGSSTGELFF. The CDR3 DNA reads as TGTGCCAGCAGTCCGGGACTAGCGGGGGGTTCGAGCACCGGGGAGCTGTTTTTT.

The table lists this clonotype with a few counts. This chain joins TRBV4-2 and TRBJ1-5, with TRBD1 as a possible D gene (6 bases). The V gene's germline CDR1 is LGHNA and CDR2 YNFKEQ. The V end lost 6 bases, the J end lost 0 bases, and 15 bases lay between the germline ends. The CDR3 totals 16 residues. CDR3 nucleotide sequence: TGTGCCAGCAGGCTTACCGAGGGGGATAGCAATCAGCCCCAGCATTTT. Protein sequence: CASRLTEGDSNQPQHF.

This chain links TRBV9 with TRBJ2-1; the match to TRBD2 covers 9 bases. Germline CDR1 and CDR2: SGDLS and YYNGEE. V gave up 7 bases and J gave up 5 bases; unmatched junction bases: 4. The CDR3 consists of 13 residues. The CDR3 DNA reads TGTGCCAGCGATGCTAGCGGGAACAATGAGCAGTTCTTC. As protein: CASDASGNNEQFF.

V usage is TRBV20-1 and J usage is TRBJ2-3, with D unclear. This CDR3 has 13 residues. Germline CDR1 is DFQATT and CDR2 is SNEGSKA (reference sequence). V shed 3 bases and J shed 2 bases, with 9 bases lying between them. The CDR3 sequence: CSASDRYTDTQYF. In DNA form, the CDR3 reads TGCAGTGCTAGCGACCGGTACACAGATACGCAGTATTTT.

The chain joins TRBV29-1 to TRBJ2-5; possibly TRBD1 for D (5 bases). The germline V and J ends were trimmed by 3 bases and 2 bases, with 16 bases remaining between them. Germline V gives CDR1 SQVTM, CDR2 ANQGSEA. This CDR3 is built from 15 residues. The CDR3 spells CSVEGRVFPQETQYF. CDR3 in DNA: TGCAGCGTTGAGGGCAGGGTATTCCCGCAAGAGACCCAGTACTTC. The full variable domain, its missing parts supplied by reference TRBV29-1 and TRBJ2-5, is SAVISQKPSRDICQRGTSLTIQCQVDSQVTMMFWYRQQPGQSLTLIATANQGSEATYESGFVIDKFPISRPNLTFSTLTVSNMSPEDSSIYLCSVEGRVFPQETQYFGPGTRLLVL.

This clonotype has only a few counts. V usage is TRBV12-3 or TRBV12-4 and J usage is TRBJ1-2, with D tentatively TRBD1 (6 bases). Trimming stripped 5 bases from V and 2 bases from J, with 12 bases between. This CDR3 is built from 14 residues. DNA for the CDR3: TGTGCCAGCAGTACCGGACAGAAAAACTATGGCTACACCTTC. Translation: CASSTGQKNYGYTF.

V gene TRBV20-1 combines with J gene TRBJ2-1; 8 nucleotides match TRBD1. V shed 5 bases and J 4 bases; nucleotides not matched to a gene: 10. This CDR3 is 15 amino acids long. Germline CDR1 reads DFQATT; CDR2 reads SNEGSKA (reference sequence). The DNA of the CDR3 is TGCAGTGCTCCCCTTGGTGGACAGGGATACAATGAGCAGTTCTTC. This sequence encodes CSAPLGGQGYNEQFF.

V is TRBV3-1 and J is TRBJ2-7; D could derive from TRBD1 or TRBD2 (5 bases each). The CDR3 loop spans 13 amino acids. V was cut by 5 bases and J by 2 bases, with 10 bases left in between. CDR1 is LGHDT and CDR2 is YNNKEL in the germline V gene (reference sequence). The CDR3 region has the DNA TGTGCCAGCAGCAATCGGGACGCCTACGAGCAGTACTTC. Its protein is CASSNRDAYEQYF.

In this sample, this clonotype turned up a few times. This chain uses TRBV24-1 with TRBJ2-7; no clear D. This CDR3 is built from 19 residues. Per the germline V gene, CDR1 is KGHDR and CDR2 is SFDVKD. The ends were cut back, 4 bases at V and 1 base at J, with 25 bases in the middle. The CDR3: CATSDATLQTQDWSYEQYF. The CDR3 DNA reads as TGTGCCACCAGTGACGCCACCTTGCAGACTCAGGATTGGTCCTACGAGCAGTACTTC.

In its sample, this clonotype was seen many times. V and J are TRBV11-1 and TRBJ2-6, with 8 bases that match TRBD1. There are 19 residues in the CDR3. The V gene's germline CDR1 is SGHAT and CDR2 FQDESV (reference sequence). The V and J ends lost 2 bases and 0 bases, in that order; junction bases with no gene match: 9. This chain's CDR3 is CASSLSRGQVSSGANVLTF. The CDR3 DNA reads as TGTGCCAGCAGCTTATCTCGGGGACAGGTGTCCTCTGGGGCCAACGTCCTGACTTTC.

V and J are TRBV9 and TRBJ2-2, with TRBD2 matching over 7 bases. Germline V gene sequence: CDR1 SGDLS, CDR2 YYNGEE. The V and J ends lost 2 bases and 6 bases, in that order; junction bases with no gene match: 13. The CDR3 has 17 amino acids. The CDR3: CASSVSGTMTLSGELFF. In DNA, the CDR3 is TGTGCCAGCAGCGTTTCCGGGACTATGACCCTTTCCGGGGAGCTGTTTTTT.

This clonotype was seen only a few times. The chain carries TRBV28 and TRBJ1-5, with D perhaps matching TRBD1 (6 bases). The CDR3 covers 14 residues. Trimming pared 7 bases from V and 4 bases from J, leaving 14 bases between. CDR1 is MDHEN and CDR2 is SYDVKM in the germline V gene. CDR3: CASKSQGFNQPQHF. Here the CDR3 DNA reads TGTGCCAGCAAATCTCAGGGGTTTAATCAGCCCCAGCATTTT.

The table lists this clonotype with many counts. This sequence joins TRBV14 and TRBJ2-7; the match to TRBD2 covers 8 bases. The V and J ends lost 0 bases and 3 bases, in that order; junction bases with no gene match: 22. The CDR3 has 21 residues. The germline gives CDR1 SGHDN, CDR2 FVKESK. The DNA of the CDR3 is TGTGCCAGCAGCCAAGATAGAAGAGGAGCTAGCGGGCGGAGGCCGCTCTACGAGCAGTACTTC. This encodes CASSQDRRGASGRRPLYEQYF. The variable domain in full, completed from reference TRBV14 and TRBJ2-7, reads EAGVTQFPSHSVIEKGQTVTLRCDPISGHDNLYWYRRVMGKEIKFLLHFVKESKQDESGMPNNRFLAERTGGTYSTLKVQPAELEDSGVYFCASSQDRRGASGRRPLYEQYFGPGTRLTVT.

This clonotype was detected ten times or more. The gene calls are TRBV6-2 or TRBV6-3 and TRBJ2-1; no reliable D call. This CDR3 is 15 amino acids long. The germline V gene has CDR1 MNHEY and CDR2 SVGEGT. V was cut by 1 base and J by 3 bases, with 10 bases left in between. The CDR3 loop reads CASSYYSESYNEQFF. The CDR3 bases are TGTGCCAGCAGTTACTACTCGGAGAGCTACAATGAGCAGTTCTTC.

This clonotype was observed a few times. The chain carries TRBV10-2 and TRBJ1-5, with D unclear. This CDR3 spans 14 amino acids. The germline V and J ends were trimmed by 2 bases and 0 bases, with 5 bases remaining between them. Germline loops: CDR1 WSHSY, CDR2 SAAADI. The CDR3 reads CASSEGDSNQPQHF. The CDR3, as DNA: TGCGCCAGCAGTGAGGGAGATAGCAATCAGCCCCAGCATTTT.

V usage is TRBV13 and J usage is TRBJ2-5, with 9 positions matching TRBD2. The CDR3 contains 16 residues. The germline gives CDR1 PRHDT, CDR2 FYEKMQ (reference sequence). Germline trimming cut 1 base from V and 2 bases from J; bases unmatched to any gene: 5. This CDR3 is CASSLVLAGQQETQYF. DNA of the CDR3: TGTGCCAGCAGCTTAGTACTAGCGGGTCAACAAGAGACCCAGTACTTC.

The sample holds many counts of this clonotype. This chain uses TRBV7-2 with TRBJ2-5, with D maybe TRBD2 (5 bases). CDR1 is SGHTA, CDR2 FQGNSA, per germline. This CDR3 is built from 14 residues. The V end was cut by 0 bases, the J end by 5 bases, with 10 bases between. For the CDR3, the DNA is TGTGCCAGCAGCTTAGCGCGGGTCCTTGAGACCCAGTACTTC. It is translated as CASSLARVLETQYF. Combining the CDR3 with reference TRBV7-2 and TRBJ2-5 gives the whole variable domain GAGVSQSPSNKVTEKGKDVELRCDPISGHTALYWYRQSLGQGLEFLIYFQGNSAPDKSGLPSDRFSAERTGGSVSTLTIQRTQQEDSAVYLCASSLARVLETQYFGPGTRLLVL.